The next 21 T cell receptor beta chains were all read from a single sample in a study of early T cells in non-severe SARS-CoV-2 infection. A single record per CDR3 protein comes from TCRdb applying MiXCR to the 5' RACE reads. Among over 80,000 distinct CDR3 sequences, approximately 12% were seen once, and the ten largest hold about 4.4%. Here the sequenced sample was whole blood, taken at baseline. The source is an adult who was a healthcare worker with PCR-confirmed SARS-CoV-2 infection or an uninfected control (not recorded which).

The table lists this clonotype with many counts. The CDR3 region is CASCLTSRNYEQYF. The CDR3 DNA follows: TGTGCCAGCTGCCTGACTAGCAGAAACTACGAGCAGTACTTC. The chain joins TRBV6-1 to TRBJ2-7; 7 bases fit TRBD2. Germline CDR1 is MNHNS and CDR2 is SASEGT. The CDR3 spans 14 residues. The ends lost 8 bases at V and 3 bases at J; junction bases unmatched: 10.

V gene TRBV20-1 combines with J gene TRBJ2-7; 7 nucleotides line up with TRBD1. V shed 4 bases and J 3 bases; nucleotides not matched to a gene: 6. The germline V gene encodes CDR1 DFQATT and CDR2 SNEGSKA (reference sequence). The CDR3 is made up of 13 amino acids. DNA for the CDR3: TGCAGTGCTAAACGGACAGGATACTACGAGCAGTACTTC. It codes for CSAKRTGYYEQYF.

The table lists this clonotype with a few counts. This chain links TRBV3-1 with TRBJ1-2; no firm D call. The V and J ends lost 0 bases and 6 bases respectively, with 5 bases between them. The CDR3 runs to 12 residues. The germline CDR1 and CDR2 sequences are LGHDT and YNNKEL (reference sequence). Here the CDR3 DNA reads TGTGCCAGCAGCCAAGATGCGCATGGCTACACCTTC. The encoded protein is CASSQDAHGYTF.

This clonotype showed up just a few times. The gene calls are TRBV28 and TRBJ2-7; D may be TRBD1 or TRBD2 (5 bases each). V was clipped by 8 bases and J by 4 bases, with 9 bases between them. This CDR3 has 11 residues. Germline assignment: CDR1 MDHEN and CDR2 SYDVKM. CDR3 coding DNA: TGTGCCAGCGGGGACCGGTACGAGCAGTACTTC. As protein: CASGDRYEQYF.

There are a few counts of this clonotype. The rearrangement uses TRBV7-9 and TRBJ2-7; 8 nucleotides align to TRBD1. From germline, CDR1 is SEHNR and CDR2 FQNEAQ (reference sequence). V was clipped by 3 bases and J by 2 bases; unmatched bases: 6. This CDR3 spans 15 amino acids. CDR3 loop: CASSLADRGPYEQYF. DNA for the CDR3: TGTGCCAGCAGCTTGGCTGACAGGGGCCCCTACGAGCAGTACTTC. The full variable domain, its missing parts supplied by reference TRBV7-9 and TRBJ2-7, is DTGVSQNPRHKITKRGQNVTFRCDPISEHNRLYWYRQTLGQGPEFLTYFQNEAQLEKSRLLSDRFSAERPKGSFSTLEIQRTEQGDSAMYLCASSLADRGPYEQYFGPGTRLTVT.

This chain uses TRBV2 with TRBJ1-1; 10 bases are shared with TRBD1. The ends lost 6 bases at V and 1 base at J; junction bases unmatched: 5. The germline V gene encodes CDR1 SNHLY and CDR2 FYNNEI. This CDR3 contains 15 residues. The CDR3 sequence is CASSRQGAENTEAFF. For the CDR3, the DNA is TGTGCCAGCAGCCGACAGGGGGCTGAGAACACTGAAGCTTTCTTT.

This clonotype was detected many times. The CDR3 sequence: CASSYSGQGREQYF. The CDR3, as DNA: TGTGCCAGCAGTTATTCAGGACAGGGGAGGGAGCAGTACTTC. The gene calls are TRBV6-5 and TRBJ2-7, with TRBD1 identical over 9 bases. Losses at the gene ends were 3 bases for V and 7 bases for J; bases not matched to a gene: 7. Germline V lookup: CDR1 MNHEY, CDR2 SVGAGI. The CDR3 has 14 amino acids.

This clonotype was recorded a few times. V and J are TRBV7-6 and TRBJ2-2; 8 bases agree with TRBD2. V was clipped by 6 bases and J by 0 bases; unmatched bases: 9. In germline, CDR1 is SGHVS, CDR2 FNYEAQ. The length of the CDR3 is 17 residues. CDR3 region: CASRGRERGPNTGELFF. The CDR3 coding sequence is TGTGCCAGCAGGGGGAGAGAGCGGGGGCCGAACACCGGGGAGCTGTTTTTT.

V usage is TRBV11-2 and J usage is TRBJ2-3; possibly TRBD1 or TRBD2 for D (6 bases each). V dropped 7 bases and J dropped 4 bases, with 12 bases sitting between them. Germline CDR1 SGHAT, CDR2 FQNNGV. CDR3 size: 13 residues. The chain's CDR3 is CASNPRGPDTQYF. DNA for the CDR3: TGTGCCAGCAACCCCCGGGGGCCAGATACGCAGTATTTT.

The V gene is TRBV27, the J gene TRBJ2-1; TRBD2 matches 7 bases. V trimming: 2 bases; J trimming: 14 bases; junction bases outside the gene matches: 6. CDR3 size: 12 residues. Germline values: CDR1 MNHEY, CDR2 SMNVEV (reference sequence). The CDR3 loop is CASSLTGTIEFF. CDR3 bases: TGTGCCAGCAGTTTAACCGGGACTATCGAGTTCTTC.

V and J are TRBV11-2 and TRBJ1-3, with 9 bases fitting TRBD1. Germline V lookup: CDR1 SGHAT, CDR2 FQNNGV. Trimming removed 5 bases from V and 0 bases from J; junction bases left unmatched: 5. The CDR3 sequence is 16 residues long. DNA of the CDR3: TGTGCCAGCAGCCCACGGACAGGGGCCTCTGGAAACACCATATATTTT. Protein: CASSPRTGASGNTIYF.

The CDR3 reads CASTPGFRVATGELFF. CDR3 nucleotides: TGTGCCAGCACCCCAGGGTTCAGGGTAGCGACCGGGGAGCTGTTTTTT. V usage is TRBV28 and J usage is TRBJ2-2, with D possibly being TRBD1 or TRBD2 (5 bases each). The germline V and J ends were trimmed by 7 bases and 5 bases, with 20 bases remaining between them. CDR1 is MDHEN and CDR2 is SYDVKM in the germline V gene. The CDR3 contains 16 residues.

The chain uses TRBV6-5 and TRBJ1-2; D might be TRBD1 (6 bases). Trimming cost V 6 bases and J 3 bases, with 17 bases left between them. This CDR3 spans 15 amino acids. Germline V CDR1 and CDR2: MNHEY, SVGAGI. CDR3 sequence: CASRPQGREDYGYTF. Written as DNA, the CDR3 is TGTGCCAGCAGGCCTCAGGGGCGTGAGGACTATGGCTACACCTTC.

This clonotype was observed many times. The V gene is TRBV2, the J gene TRBJ2-7, with 10 bases aligning to TRBD1. The germline CDR1 and CDR2 sequences are SNHLY and FYNNEI. This CDR3 has 16 amino acids. V trimming: 5 bases; J trimming: 8 bases; junction bases outside the gene matches: 15. DNA of the CDR3: TGTGCCAGCAGTTTTCGATCCGGGACAGGGGAGAGGAAGCAGTACTTC. It translates to CASSFRSGTGERKQYF.

This clonotype was counted many times. This sequence joins TRBV12-3 or TRBV12-4 and TRBJ2-1; weak D call: TRBD2 (5 bases). V was cut by 5 bases and J by 0 bases, with 11 bases left in between. The CDR3 contains 15 residues. The CDR3 loop is CASSPGRGSYNEQFF. CDR3 in DNA: TGTGCCAGCAGTCCTGGACGGGGCTCCTACAATGAGCAGTTCTTC.

This clonotype was seen a handful of times. The CDR3 sequence: CASSLDGGGGNEQFF. For the CDR3, the DNA is TGCGCCAGCAGCTTGGATGGCGGGGGAGGAAATGAGCAGTTCTTC. The genes are TRBV5-1 and TRBJ2-1; 7 nucleotides line up with TRBD2. In germline, CDR1 is SGHRS, CDR2 YFSETQ. V was pared by 0 bases and J by 7 bases, with 7 bases of the junction left unmatched. The CDR3 runs to 15 residues.

This clonotype was detected only a few times. This sequence joins TRBV2 and TRBJ2-3, with a weak D call TRBD2 (6 bases). CDR3 size: 15 residues. The V gene's germline CDR1 is SNHLY and CDR2 FYNNEI. Trimming took 3 bases from V and 2 from J, leaving 12 bases between them. The CDR3 DNA sequence: TGTGCCAGCAGTGAGGTAGCGGCCGTCACAGATACGCAGTATTTT. It translates to CASSEVAAVTDTQYF.

The table lists this clonotype with a few counts. The chain carries TRBV6-5 and TRBJ1-2; maybe TRBD1 (5 bases). In germline, CDR1 is MNHEY, CDR2 SVGAGI. Deletions cut 2 bases from V and 10 bases from J, with 11 bases between. The CDR3 spans 12 residues. CDR3 in amino acids: CASSYPGRPYTF. CDR3 bases: TGTGCCAGCAGTTACCCGGGACGCCCCTACACCTTC.

The V call is TRBV28, the J call TRBJ1-5, with 11 bases fitting TRBD1. V shed 6 bases, J shed 7 bases, and the junction held 5 bases outside the gene matches. CDR3 length: 14 amino acids. Per the germline V gene, CDR1 is MDHEN and CDR2 is SYDVKM. The CDR3 DNA follows: TGTGCCAGCAGCAAGGACAGGGGGCGGCAGCCCCAGCATTTT. It yields the protein CASSKDRGRQPQHF. Complete variable domain (other parts from reference TRBV28 and TRBJ1-5): DVKVTQSSRYLVKRTGEKVFLECVQDMDHENMFWYRQDPGLGLRLIYFSYDVKMKEKGDIPEGYSVSREKKERFSLILESASTNQTSMYLCASSKDRGRQPQHFGDGTRLSIL.

The chain couples TRBV24-1 to TRBJ2-3; D possibly uses TRBD1 or TRBD2 (5 bases each). There are 15 residues in the CDR3. The V and J ends lost 4 bases and 3 bases respectively, with 13 bases between them. Per the germline V gene, CDR1 is KGHDR and CDR2 is SFDVKD. The CDR3 loop is CATSDPGRETDTQYF. CDR3 in DNA: TGTGCCACCAGTGACCCAGGGAGAGAGACAGATACGCAGTATTTT.

This sequence joins TRBV20-1 and TRBJ2-7, with 10 bases lining up with TRBD1. J was trimmed by 4 bases and V by 2 bases; bases with no gene match: 8. This CDR3 is 15 amino acids long. CDR1 and CDR2 from the germline V gene are DFQATT and SNEGSKA (reference sequence). The DNA for the CDR3 is TGCAGTGCTAGACCTACGACAGGGGGCTTATACGAGCAGTACTTC. Translation: CSARPTTGGLYEQYF.